This entry lists 13 T cell receptor beta chains sequenced from one sample in a study of OX40 agonist ivuxolimab in advanced cancers. Here immunoSEQ multiplex PCR was the method, and the copy in TCRdb shows in-frame clones only, minus some. This repertoire shows 50,000 or so clones, approximately 80% found once; its top ten account for over 10%. Sequenced here: CD4+ or CD8+ T cells sorted from blood, sampled in a trial of the OX40 agonist ivuxolimab. The receptors here all came from an adult with an advanced solid tumor such as melanoma, head and neck, liver or kidney cancer.

This chain connects TRBV29-1 to TRBJ1-2; no firm D call. Looked up from germline, CDR1 is SQVTM and CDR2 is ANQGSEA. CDR3 length: 13 amino acids. V was pared by 7 bases and J by 8 bases, with 20 bases between. For the CDR3, the DNA is TGCAGCGCCCCGGACGGAATAGCTATGGGCTACACCTTC. It codes for CSAPDGIAMGYTF.

This clone appeared a few times. The chain recombines TRBV27 with TRBJ1-6, with D hard to call. The germline V gene encodes CDR1 MNHEY and CDR2 SMNVEV (reference sequence). V was shortened by 5 bases and J by 6 bases, with 8 bases between the two germline ends. This CDR3 spans 13 amino acids. The CDR3 DNA sequence: TGTGCCAGCAGTAGGATCCCTAATTCACCCCTCCACTTT. Translation: CASSRIPNSPLHF.

The chain uses TRBV4-3 and TRBJ1-2; no clear D. With 4 bases removed from V and 6 bases from J, the gap between germline ends came to 18 bases. The length of the CDR3 is 15 residues. CDR1 is LGHNA, CDR2 YSLEER, per germline. CDR3 protein: CASSRLGRGEDGYTF. The CDR3 DNA is TGCGCCAGCAGCCGGCTCGGACGGGGAGAGGATGGCTACACCTTC.

The chain couples TRBV11-1 to TRBJ2-7; D remains unclear. The CDR3 sequence is 13 residues long. V shed 1 base and J shed 3 bases, with 7 bases lying between them. Germline values: CDR1 SGHAT, CDR2 FQDESV (reference sequence). CDR3 DNA: TGTGCCAGCAGCTTAGGAGCTGGCTACGAGCAGTACGTC. Translated: CASSLGAGYEQYV.

The chain is built from TRBV15 and TRBJ2-1, with TRBD2 as a possible D gene (6 bases). The CDR3 contains 14 residues. Germline V gives CDR1 LNHNV, CDR2 YYDKDF (reference sequence). The V gene lost 5 bases and the J gene lost 7 bases, with 15 bases spanning the gap. The CDR3 DNA reads TGTGCCACCAGCTCCGGGACTTTGAGGAATGAGCAGTTCTTC. Its translation is CATSSGTLRNEQFF.

This rearrangement joins TRBV4-1 to TRBJ2-3, with 7 bases that match TRBD2. This CDR3 comprises 15 residues. Germline CDR1 and CDR2: MGHRA and YSYEKL. The ends lost 1 base at V and 5 bases at J; junction bases unmatched: 6. CDR3 residues: CASSQVPWGGDTQYF. The CDR3 DNA reads as TGCGCCAGCAGCCAAGTTCCCTGGGGGGGAGATACGCAGTATTTT.

The chain is built from TRBV19 and TRBJ2-3, with D maybe TRBD2 (6 bases). The V end was cut by 3 bases, the J end by 1 base, with 11 bases between. The CDR3 is 15 amino acids. In germline, CDR1 is LNHDA, CDR2 SQIVND (reference sequence). CDR3 nucleotides: TGTGCCAGTAGTATCCGAGGCGGGGGCACAGATACGCAGTATTTT. Its protein product is CASSIRGGGTDTQYF. Full variable domain (remainder filled in from reference TRBV19 and TRBJ2-3): DGGITQSPKYLFRKEGQNVTLSCEQNLNHDAMYWYRQDPGQGLRLIYYSQIVNDFQKGDIAEGYSVSREKKESFPLTVTSAQKNPTAFYLCASSIRGGGTDTQYFGPGTRLTVL.

The V and J genes are TRBV7-9 and TRBJ2-3; 9 positions match TRBD1. CDR3 length equals 16 residues. V shed 2 bases, J shed 3 bases, and the junction held 6 bases outside the gene matches. CDR1 is SEHNR and CDR2 is FQNEAQ in the germline V gene (reference sequence). The CDR3 protein is CASSLLGQGWTDTQYF. The DNA for the CDR3 is TGTGCCAGCAGCTTATTGGGACAGGGTTGGACAGATACGCAGTATTTT.

In its sample, this clone was seen a few times. The rearrangement uses TRBV7-2 and TRBJ2-1, with 7 bases identical to TRBD1. The J segment lost 2 bases and the V segment lost 1 base, leaving 2 bases of the junction unmatched. CDR1 and CDR2 (germline): SGHTA, FQGNSA. This CDR3 region has 15 residues. The CDR3 reads CASSLEGQTYNEQFF. DNA for the CDR3: TGTGCCAGCAGCTTAGAGGGACAGACCTACAATGAGCAGTTCTTC.

This clone occurred once. The V call is TRBV5-4, the J call TRBJ1-1; 8 bases match TRBD1. V shed 4 bases and J 4 bases; nucleotides not matched to a gene: 12. Looked up from germline, CDR1 is SGHNT and CDR2 is YYREEE (reference sequence). The CDR3 contains 16 residues. The CDR3 DNA sequence: TGTGCCAGCAGCCCCGGACGGCCAGGGGGCGGCACTGAAGCTTTCTTT. Amino acid sequence: CASSPGRPGGGTEAFF. Supplemented by reference TRBV5-4 and TRBJ1-1, the full variable domain reads ETGVTQSPTHLIKTRGQQVTLRCSSQSGHNTVSWYQQALGQGPQFIFQYYREEENGRGNFPPRFSGLQFPNYSSELNVNALELDDSALYLCASSPGRPGGGTEAFFGQGTRLTVV.

CDR3 residues: CASSSGGYYEQYF. The DNA of the CDR3 is TGTGCCAGCAGCTCAGGGGGCTACTACGAGCAGTACTTC. The chain carries TRBV7-9 and TRBJ2-7, with 8 bases fitting TRBD1. This CDR3 has 13 amino acids. Germline values: CDR1 SEHNR, CDR2 FQNEAQ (reference sequence). The trim removed 4 bases at V and 3 bases at J, leaving 2 bases unmatched.

The chain carries TRBV9 and TRBJ2-5; 7 nucleotides line up with TRBD1. This CDR3 has 15 amino acids. The V gene's germline CDR1 is SGDLS and CDR2 YYNGEE. The V gene end was trimmed by 0 bases and the J gene end by 0 bases; junction bases not matched to a gene: 2. The CDR3 spells CASSVEGTDQETQYF. CDR3 nucleotides: TGTGCCAGCAGCGTAGAAGGGACAGACCAAGAGACCCAGTACTTC. Looking up the rest from reference TRBV9 and TRBJ2-5 gives the full variable domain: DSGVTQTPKHLITATGQRVTLRCSPRSGDLSVYWYQQSLDQGLQFLIQYYNGEERAKGNILERFSAQQFPDLHSELNLSSLELGDSALYFCASSVEGTDQETQYFGPGTRLLVL.

This chain links TRBV21-1 with TRBJ1-3; no check of the table's D call, TRBD1, against the DNA was made. TRBV21-1 is annotated as a pseudogene. This CDR3 contains 16 residues. This CDR3 reads CASSTALTGTGNTIYF. In DNA form, the CDR3 reads TGTGCCAGCAGCACCGCCTTAACAGGGACTGGAAACACCATATATTTT.